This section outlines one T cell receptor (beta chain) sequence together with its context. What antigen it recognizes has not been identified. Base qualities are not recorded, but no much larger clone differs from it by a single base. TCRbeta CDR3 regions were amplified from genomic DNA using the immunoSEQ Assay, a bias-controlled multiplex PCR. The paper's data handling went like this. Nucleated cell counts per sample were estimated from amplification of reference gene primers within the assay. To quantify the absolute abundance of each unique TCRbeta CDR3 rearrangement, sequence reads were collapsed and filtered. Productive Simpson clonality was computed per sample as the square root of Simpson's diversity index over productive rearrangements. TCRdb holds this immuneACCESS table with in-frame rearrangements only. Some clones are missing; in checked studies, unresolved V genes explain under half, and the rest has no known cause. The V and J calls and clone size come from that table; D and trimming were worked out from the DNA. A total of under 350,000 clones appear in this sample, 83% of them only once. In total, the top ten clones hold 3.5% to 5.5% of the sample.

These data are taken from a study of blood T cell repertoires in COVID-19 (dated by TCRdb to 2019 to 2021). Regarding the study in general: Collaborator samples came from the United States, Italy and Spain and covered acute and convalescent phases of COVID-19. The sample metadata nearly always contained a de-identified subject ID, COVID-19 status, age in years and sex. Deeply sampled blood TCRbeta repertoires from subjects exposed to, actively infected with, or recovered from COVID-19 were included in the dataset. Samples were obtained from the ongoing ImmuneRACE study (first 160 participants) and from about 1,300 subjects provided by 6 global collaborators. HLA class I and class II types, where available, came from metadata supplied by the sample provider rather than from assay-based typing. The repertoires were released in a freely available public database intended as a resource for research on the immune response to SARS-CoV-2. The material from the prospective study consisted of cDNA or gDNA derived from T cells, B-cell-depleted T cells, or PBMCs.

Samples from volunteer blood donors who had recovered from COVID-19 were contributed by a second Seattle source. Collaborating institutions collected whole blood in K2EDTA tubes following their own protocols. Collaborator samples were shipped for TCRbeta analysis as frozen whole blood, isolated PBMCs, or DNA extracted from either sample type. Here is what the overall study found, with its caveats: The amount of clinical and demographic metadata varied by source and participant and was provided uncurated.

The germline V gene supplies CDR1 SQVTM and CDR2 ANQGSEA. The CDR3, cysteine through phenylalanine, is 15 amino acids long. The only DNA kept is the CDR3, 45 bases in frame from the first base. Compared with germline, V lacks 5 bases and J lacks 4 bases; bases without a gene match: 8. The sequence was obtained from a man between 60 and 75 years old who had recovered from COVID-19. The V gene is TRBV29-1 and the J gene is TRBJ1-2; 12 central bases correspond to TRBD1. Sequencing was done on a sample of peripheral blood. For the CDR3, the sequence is CSVSGTGGVGYGYTF. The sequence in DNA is TGCAGCGTTTCCGGGACAGGGGGCGTTGGCTATGGCTACACCTTC.